This TCR beta chain is drawn from a study of T cell responses to AZD1222 COVID-19 vaccine. Findings and caveats of the study: Spike as a whole was targeted by vaccine-associated CD4 TCRs, dominant at 160-218 and 743-854. Just a handful of AZD1222 recipients were seropositive at baseline.

The V and J ends lost 0 bases and 6 bases respectively, with 18 bases between them. Looked up from germline, CDR1 is MGHRA and CDR2 is YSYEKL. The CDR3 spans 16 residues. The method was immunoSEQ multiplex PCR; TCRdb's version includes in-frame clones alone and lacks a portion of them. The sample has about 110,000 clones; about 92% are singletons. A note on this clone: As yet, its antigen is unknown.

J is TRBJ2-7 and V is TRBV4-1; TRBD1 might be the D (5 bases). This specimen was peripheral blood, taken on day 0 of MenACWY control vaccination. The source of this sequence is an adult in good health. The CDR3 is CASSQEAGHQLSEQYF. CDR3 in DNA: TGCGCCAGCAGCCAAGAAGCAGGGCATCAACTGAGCGAGCAGTACTTC.